The 8 T cell receptor beta chains below all came from one sample that was sequenced in a study of STAT5B mutations in CD4+ large granular lymphocyte leukemia. The data were produced by immunoSEQ multiplex PCR, yet TCRdb's version contains in-frame clones alone and is incomplete. The sample lists about 23,000 clones, around 80% seen once, with about 0.41% in the top ten. Sequencing was done on a sample of CD4+ T cells from blood buffy coats. All receptors derive from a human donor in good health.

The rearrangement links TRBV5-1 to TRBJ2-5, with TRBD2 matching over 8 bases. Germline V gives CDR1 SGHRS, CDR2 YFSETQ. The V gene end was trimmed by 3 bases and the J gene end by 4 bases; junction bases not matched to a gene: 5. There are 14 residues in the CDR3. CDR3 nucleotides: TGCGCCAGCAGCTCTACCGGGGGGGGAGAGACCCAGTACTTC. This sequence encodes CASSSTGGGETQYF.

The chain joins TRBV5-6 to TRBJ1-6; tentative D call: TRBD1 (5 bases). The CDR3 totals 14 residues. The germline CDR1 and CDR2 sequences are SGHDT and YYEEEE. Trimming took off 4 bases at V and 10 bases at J, with 15 bases between the two ends. CDR3 amino acids: CASSARRGGSPLHF. The CDR3 DNA sequence: TGTGCCAGCAGCGCCCGGCGGGGGGGATCACCCCTCCACTTT.

The V and J genes are TRBV5-4 and TRBJ2-1; 12 bases align to TRBD2. CDR3 length: 16 residues. The germline V gene encodes CDR1 SGHNT and CDR2 YYREEE (reference sequence). V lost 4 bases and J lost 1; bases outside the gene matches: 3. The CDR3 here is CASSKGTSGSYNEQFF. The CDR3 DNA reads TGTGCCAGCAGCAAGGGGACTAGCGGGTCCTACAATGAGCAGTTCTTC.

The V and J genes are TRBV6-6 and TRBJ2-6; D is possibly TRBD2 (5 bases). The CDR3 has 15 residues. Looked up from germline, CDR1 is MNHNY and CDR2 is SVGAGI (reference sequence). V lost 4 bases and J lost 4, with 11 bases in between. Here the CDR3 DNA reads TGTGCCAGCAGTTTCGAGAGGGCCGGGGCCAACGTCCTGACTTTC. As protein: CASSFERAGANVLTF.

The chain carries TRBV4-1 and TRBJ1-2; TRBD1 might be the D (5 bases). The CDR3 contains 17 residues. V gave up 1 base and J gave up 0 bases, with 15 bases separating them. Germline CDR1 MGHRA, CDR2 YSYEKL. This CDR3 reads CASSQATRVSANYGYTF. The CDR3 DNA reads as TGCGCCAGCAGCCAAGCCACCAGGGTTTCTGCTAACTATGGCTACACCTTC.

The rearrangement joins TRBV4-1 to TRBJ2-7; D gene ambiguous. V was shortened by 0 bases and J by 4 bases, with 7 bases between the two germline ends. Germline CDR1 MGHRA, CDR2 YSYEKL. This CDR3 region has 13 residues. The CDR3 loop reads CASSQESWYEQYF. CDR3 coding DNA: TGCGCCAGCAGCCAAGAATCGTGGTACGAGCAGTACTTC.

The CDR3 here is CASSAHPSELEAFF. For the CDR3, the DNA is TGTGCCAGCAGCGCACATCCCTCGGAGCTAGAAGCTTTCTTT. This chain uses TRBV9 with TRBJ1-1; D is unclear. This CDR3 contains 14 residues. Trimming removed 3 bases from V and 8 bases from J, with 17 bases in between. CDR1 and CDR2 (germline): SGDLS, YYNGEE.

The chain is built from TRBV6-6 and TRBJ1-2, with 8 bases matching TRBD1. Trimming removed 0 bases from V and 7 bases from J; junction bases left unmatched: 4. The CDR3 runs to 14 residues. Germline-derived CDR1 and CDR2 are MNHNY and SVGAGI (reference sequence). CDR3 nucleotides: TGTGCCAGCAGTTACTCGCAGGGGGCAGGTGGCTACACCTTC. Protein sequence: CASSYSQGAGGYTF.